These T cell receptor beta chains were read from a single sample in a study of blood T cell repertoires in COVID-19. Assay: immunoSEQ multiplex PCR; the TCRdb copy retains only in-frame clones and omits some. The sample has 160,000 or so clones, over 75% seen once. Sequencing was performed on PBMCs or T cells enriched from blood (not recorded which). All receptors come from a woman between 45 and 60 years old who had recovered from COVID-19. Each CDR3 is given with its conserved first and last residue. A D gene is named only where the DNA matches it firmly. Clone sizes are given selectively: once, few, many, or a class where the clone is expanded.

clone_size: once
j_call: TRBJ1-1
cdr3_length: 15
d_call: -
v_call: TRBV4-3
cdr3_nt: TGCGCCAGCAGCCAAGGCGCGGAGTTGAACACTGAAGCTTTCTTT
cdr3_aa: CASSQGAELNTEAFF

clone_size: -
j_call: TRBJ2-3
cdr3_length: 15
d_call: TRBD1
v_call: TRBV7-9
cdr3_nt: TGTGCCAGCAGCGAAGACAGGGGGCTAGGAGATACGCAGTATTTT
cdr3_aa: CASSEDRGLGDTQYF

clone_size: -
j_call: TRBJ2-3
cdr3_length: 13
d_call: -
v_call: TRBV19
cdr3_nt: TGTGCCAGTAGTCTCCAGATATATGATACGCAGTATTTT
cdr3_aa: CASSLQIYDTQYF

clone_size: -
j_call: TRBJ1-3
cdr3_length: 16
d_call: -
v_call: TRBV7-9
cdr3_nt: TGTGCCAGCAGACATAGAGGCCCCTCGGCAGGAAACACCATATATTTT
cdr3_aa: CASRHRGPSAGNTIYF

clone_size: -
j_call: TRBJ2-6
cdr3_length: 14
d_call: -
v_call: TRBV29-1
cdr3_nt: TGCAGCGTTGGAGGCCAGTCTGGGGCCAACGTCCTGACTTTC
cdr3_aa: CSVGGQSGANVLTF

clone_size: -
j_call: TRBJ2-1
cdr3_length: 16
d_call: -
v_call: TRBV12-5
cdr3_nt: TGTGCTAGTGGACCGCCCGGGACATACTCCTACAATGAGCAGTTCTTC
cdr3_aa: CASGPPGTYSYNEQFF

clone_size: -
j_call: TRBJ1-2
cdr3_length: 14
d_call: -
v_call: TRBV7-2
cdr3_nt: TGTGCCAGCAGCGCGCGGGGTGACAGTGCTGGCTACACCTTC
cdr3_aa: CASSARGDSAGYTF

clone_size: -
j_call: TRBJ2-7
cdr3_length: 14
d_call: TRBD1
v_call: TRBV19
cdr3_nt: TGTGCCGCAAAACAGGGGGCAGCGGCCTACGAGCAGTACTTC
cdr3_aa: CAAKQGAAAYEQYF

clone_size: -
j_call: TRBJ2-1
cdr3_length: 14
d_call: TRBD2
v_call: TRBV5-1
cdr3_nt: TGCGCCAGCAGCCCGGGGACTAGCGAGGGGGAGCAGTTCTTC
cdr3_aa: CASSPGTSEGEQFF

clone_size: -
j_call: TRBJ1-2
cdr3_length: 13
d_call: -
v_call: TRBV6-4
cdr3_nt: TGTGCCAGCAGTGCCTCGGCCAACTATGGCTACACCTTC
cdr3_aa: CASSASANYGYTF

clone_size: few
j_call: TRBJ2-6
cdr3_length: 19
d_call: -
v_call: TRBV11-3
cdr3_nt: TGTGCCAGCAGCTCGAGGGCCGGACCCTTAGTAGCAGGGGCCAACGTCCTGACTTTC
cdr3_aa: CASSSRAGPLVAGANVLTF

clone_size: -
j_call: TRBJ2-6
cdr3_length: 16
d_call: -
v_call: TRBV5-3
cdr3_nt: TGTGCCAGAAGCTTGGTCCGGGGTTCTGGGGCCAACGTCCTGACTTTC
cdr3_aa: CARSLVRGSGANVLTF

clone_size: -
j_call: TRBJ2-5
cdr3_length: 13
d_call: TRBD1
v_call: TRBV27
cdr3_nt: TGTGCCAGCAGTCTGGACAGGGGGGAGACCCAGTACTTC
cdr3_aa: CASSLDRGETQYF

clone_size: -
j_call: TRBJ1-5
cdr3_length: 14
d_call: -
v_call: TRBV6-2/TRBV6-3
cdr3_nt: TGTGCCAGCAGTGAGGACTTGAGCAATCAGCCCCAGCATTTT
cdr3_aa: CASSEDLSNQPQHF

clone_size: -
j_call: TRBJ2-7
cdr3_length: 15
d_call: TRBD1
v_call: TRBV5-4
cdr3_nt: TGTGCCAGCAGCCCTCCGACAGGGAATCCCTACGAGCAGTACTTC
cdr3_aa: CASSPPTGNPYEQYF

clone_size: once
j_call: TRBJ2-7
cdr3_length: 14
d_call: -
v_call: TRBV19
cdr3_nt: TGTGCCAGTAGTATTTACAGGCAGGTAAACGAGCAGTACTTC
cdr3_aa: CASSIYRQVNEQYF

clone_size: -
j_call: TRBJ2-2
cdr3_length: 12
d_call: TRBD1
v_call: TRBV5-1
cdr3_nt: TGCGCCAGCAGCGTGGACAGGGGAGAGCTGTTTTTT
cdr3_aa: CASSVDRGELFF

clone_size: -
j_call: TRBJ1-5
cdr3_length: 16
d_call: TRBD1
v_call: TRBV5-6
cdr3_nt: TGTGCCAGCAGCCAACAGGGGGCGACTAGCAATCAGCCCCAGCATTTT
cdr3_aa: CASSQQGATSNQPQHF

clone_size: -
j_call: TRBJ2-1
cdr3_length: 11
d_call: TRBD1
v_call: TRBV6-5
cdr3_nt: TGTGCCAGCGAAGGGACAGACGAGCAGTTCTTC
cdr3_aa: CASEGTDEQFF

clone_size: -
j_call: TRBJ1-1
cdr3_length: 14
d_call: TRBD1
v_call: TRBV11-2
cdr3_nt: TGTGCCAGCAGCCGGGACAGGGTGAACACTGAAGCTTTCTTT
cdr3_aa: CASSRDRVNTEAFF

clone_size: -
j_call: TRBJ1-3
cdr3_length: 14
d_call: TRBD1
v_call: TRBV9
cdr3_nt: TGTGCCAGCAGCGTAGAGGGGACAGGAGACACCATATATTTT
cdr3_aa: CASSVEGTGDTIYF

clone_size: -
j_call: TRBJ2-7
cdr3_length: 13
d_call: -
v_call: TRBV19
cdr3_nt: TGTGCCAGTAGTGTAGGGCTGTCCTACGAGCAGTACTTC
cdr3_aa: CASSVGLSYEQYF

clone_size: -
j_call: TRBJ1-4
cdr3_length: 16
d_call: -
v_call: TRBV4-2
cdr3_nt: TGTGCCAGCAGCCAAGATCAGGGGACGGGTAATGAAAAACTGTTTTTT
cdr3_aa: CASSQDQGTGNEKLFF

clone_size: -
j_call: TRBJ2-7
cdr3_length: 14
d_call: TRBD2
v_call: TRBV27
cdr3_nt: TGTGCCAGCAGTAAACTAGCGGGGGTTTACGAGCAGTACTTC
cdr3_aa: CASSKLAGVYEQYF

clone_size: -
j_call: TRBJ2-3
cdr3_length: 16
d_call: TRBD2
v_call: TRBV2
cdr3_nt: TGTGCCAGCAGCCTAGCGGGGGGATCTAGCACAGATACGCAGTATTTT
cdr3_aa: CASSLAGGSSTDTQYF

clone_size: -
j_call: TRBJ1-1
cdr3_length: 14
d_call: -
v_call: TRBV5-1
cdr3_nt: TGCGCCAGCAACCGGGGAAAGGGGGACACTGAAGCTTTCTTT
cdr3_aa: CASNRGKGDTEAFF

clone_size: -
j_call: TRBJ2-3
cdr3_length: 12
d_call: -
v_call: TRBV28
cdr3_nt: TGTGCCAGCAGTTTGCCGGCAGATACGCAGTATTTT
cdr3_aa: CASSLPADTQYF

clone_size: -
j_call: TRBJ2-1
cdr3_length: 15
d_call: -
v_call: TRBV7-2
cdr3_nt: TGTGCCAGCAGCCAGACAAGTCCCCTCTACAATGAGCAGTTCTTC
cdr3_aa: CASSQTSPLYNEQFF

clone_size: -
j_call: TRBJ2-3
cdr3_length: 17
d_call: TRBD2
v_call: TRBV9
cdr3_nt: TGTGCCAGCAGCGTAATAGGAGCGGGGGGGCCGGCAGATACGCAGTATTTT
cdr3_aa: CASSVIGAGGPADTQYF

clone_size: -
j_call: TRBJ1-1
cdr3_length: 15
d_call: TRBD1
v_call: TRBV3-1/TRBV3-2
cdr3_nt: TGTGCCAGCAGCCAAGCCCCGGACAGGGGAACTGAAGCTTTCTTT
cdr3_aa: CASSQAPDRGTEAFF

clone_size: -
j_call: TRBJ1-2
cdr3_length: 15
d_call: TRBD1
v_call: TRBV18
cdr3_nt: TGTGCCAGCTCACCAGCACAAACCGGGACAGGAGGCTACACCTTC
cdr3_aa: CASSPAQTGTGGYTF

clone_size: once
j_call: TRBJ2-3
cdr3_length: 15
d_call: TRBD1
v_call: TRBV11-1
cdr3_nt: TGTGCCAGCAGCGCCCGACAGGGGGGAACCGATACGCAGTATTTT
cdr3_aa: CASSARQGGTDTQYF

clone_size: -
j_call: TRBJ2-5
cdr3_length: 16
d_call: TRBD1
v_call: TRBV7-2
cdr3_nt: TGTGCCAGCAGCCTGCGTTGGGACAGACTACAAGAGACCCAGTACTTC
cdr3_aa: CASSLRWDRLQETQYF

clone_size: -
j_call: TRBJ1-1
cdr3_length: 15
d_call: -
v_call: TRBV27
cdr3_nt: TGTGCCAGCAGTCCTTACAGGGTGGGGAACACTGAAGCTTTCTTT
cdr3_aa: CASSPYRVGNTEAFF

clone_size: -
j_call: TRBJ1-6
cdr3_length: 14
d_call: -
v_call: TRBV5-4
cdr3_nt: TGTGCCAGCAGGACCCGGGGATATAATTCACCCCTCCACTTT
cdr3_aa: CASRTRGYNSPLHF

clone_size: -
j_call: TRBJ2-2
cdr3_length: 16
d_call: TRBD1
v_call: TRBV5-6
cdr3_nt: TGTGCCAGCAGCTTTCGGACAGGGATGAGGACCGGGGAGCTGTTTTTT
cdr3_aa: CASSFRTGMRTGELFF

clone_size: -
j_call: TRBJ2-5
cdr3_length: 11
d_call: -
v_call: TRBV6-2/TRBV6-3
cdr3_nt: TGTGCCAGCAGTTTGTGGGGGGCCCAGTACTTC
cdr3_aa: CASSLWGAQYF

clone_size: -
j_call: TRBJ1-1
cdr3_length: 14
d_call: -
v_call: TRBV7-9
cdr3_nt: TGTGCCAGCAGCTTAGTTGGAGAGAACACTGAAGCTTTCTTT
cdr3_aa: CASSLVGENTEAFF

clone_size: -
j_call: TRBJ1-2
cdr3_length: 14
d_call: -
v_call: TRBV6-5
cdr3_nt: TGTGCCAGCAGACCTACAGCTAAACCTTATGGCTACACCTTC
cdr3_aa: CASRPTAKPYGYTF

clone_size: -
j_call: TRBJ2-5
cdr3_length: 13
d_call: -
v_call: TRBV29-1
cdr3_nt: TGCAGTACATGGCGGGGAGTGCAAGAGACCCAGTACTTC
cdr3_aa: CSTWRGVQETQYF

clone_size: -
j_call: TRBJ1-3
cdr3_length: 14
d_call: -
v_call: TRBV3-1/TRBV3-2
cdr3_nt: TGTGCCAGCAACCACAGACACTCTGGAAACACCATATATTTT
cdr3_aa: CASNHRHSGNTIYF

clone_size: -
j_call: TRBJ1-5
cdr3_length: 16
d_call: TRBD1
v_call: TRBV11-2
cdr3_nt: TGTGCCAGCAGCCCGAACCGACAGGCAGGGGGTCAGCCCCAGCATTTT
cdr3_aa: CASSPNRQAGGQPQHF

clone_size: -
j_call: TRBJ1-2
cdr3_length: 12
d_call: -
v_call: TRBV19
cdr3_nt: TGTGCCAGTGAGCAGGGCGGCTATGGCTACACCTTC
cdr3_aa: CASEQGGYGYTF

clone_size: -
j_call: TRBJ1-6
cdr3_length: 17
d_call: -
v_call: TRBV6-1
cdr3_nt: TGTGCCAGCAGTGAAGCGGGGATGCGATTGGCGGGGTCACCCCTCCACTTT
cdr3_aa: CASSEAGMRLAGSPLHF

clone_size: -
j_call: TRBJ2-1
cdr3_length: 14
d_call: -
v_call: TRBV11-3
cdr3_nt: TGTGCCAGCAGCCTACAAACCCTCGGGAGTGAGCAGTTCTTC
cdr3_aa: CASSLQTLGSEQFF

clone_size: -
j_call: TRBJ2-3
cdr3_length: 16
d_call: TRBD2
v_call: TRBV6-5
cdr3_nt: TGTGCCAGCAGTTTAGGACTAGCGGGGCCACAAGATACGCAGTATTTT
cdr3_aa: CASSLGLAGPQDTQYF

clone_size: few
j_call: TRBJ1-6
cdr3_length: 14
d_call: -
v_call: TRBV6-1
cdr3_nt: TGTGCCAGCAGTACACAGTCCTATAATTCACCCCTCCACTTT
cdr3_aa: CASSTQSYNSPLHF

clone_size: -
j_call: TRBJ2-2
cdr3_length: 15
d_call: -
v_call: TRBV2
cdr3_nt: TGTGCCAGCAGTGGGCCTAGCCCGAACACCGGGGAGCTGTTTTTT
cdr3_aa: CASSGPSPNTGELFF

clone_size: -
j_call: TRBJ2-7
cdr3_length: 15
d_call: -
v_call: TRBV11-2
cdr3_nt: TGTGCCAGCAGCCTACGGGACACCGGGACCTACGAGCAGTACTTC
cdr3_aa: CASSLRDTGTYEQYF

clone_size: -
j_call: TRBJ1-2
cdr3_length: 16
d_call: -
v_call: TRBV4-3
cdr3_nt: TGCGCCAGCAGCCACGCGGCACAGGGTAGTATCCATGGCTACACCTTC
cdr3_aa: CASSHAAQGSIHGYTF

clone_size: -
j_call: TRBJ2-5
cdr3_length: 18
d_call: -
v_call: TRBV3-1/TRBV3-2
cdr3_nt: TGTGCCAGCAGCCAAGATGGGGGCCTTCTTTGGTACCAAGAGACCCAGTACTTC
cdr3_aa: CASSQDGGLLWYQETQYF